This TCR beta chain comes out of a study of OX40 agonist ivuxolimab in advanced cancers. The sampling schedule covered blood at baseline, cycle 4 day 1, and cycle 7 day 1. The CDR3 is made up of 13 amino acids. The V end lost 5 bases, the J end lost 5 bases, and 12 bases lay between the germline ends. Looked up from germline, CDR1 is SEHNR and CDR2 is FQNEAQ (reference sequence). Clones were sequenced by immunoSEQ multiplex PCR, and TCRdb holds only the in-frame ones, with some missing. The table lists approximately 86,000 clones, just over 90% of them singletons. The genes are TRBV7-9 and TRBJ2-5, with D perhaps given as TRBD1 or TRBD2 (5 bases each). The sequence was collected from an adult with an advanced solid tumor such as melanoma, head and neck, liver or kidney cancer. The sequencing used CD4+ or CD8+ T cells sorted from blood, collected in a trial of the OX40 agonist ivuxolimab. The CDR3, as DNA: TGTGCCAGCAGCCGGACGGGGACGGAGACCCAGTACTTC. Amino acids: CASSRTGTETQYF.